This TCR beta chain was sequenced in a study of CD8 T cells in ankylosing spondylitis (dated 2017 in TCRdb). About the investigation overall: The study profiled T cell receptor beta repertoires in healthy donors and ankylosing spondylitis patients to find disease-linked TCR variants. The full study cohort comprised roughly 24 ankylosing spondylitis patients and roughly 100 healthy donors. Peripheral blood was sampled, and synovial fluid was additionally collected from ankylosing spondylitis patients. Broader findings and caveats from the paper: The disease-linked clones were reported to be significantly enriched in matched synovial fluid samples from ankylosing spondylitis patients. Some motif variants were previously reported in synovial fluid and blood of reactive arthritis patients, suggesting common disease-initiation mechanisms. The disease-linked clones had a CD8+ phenotype and were found at relatively low frequencies in peripheral blood. A TCR beta motif made up of several highly homologous amino acid variants appeared to be characteristic of blood from ankylosing spondylitis patients.

Concerning this clonotype itself: The antigen it recognizes is unknown. Base qualities are not recorded, but no much larger clone differs from it by a single base.

These reads were obtained on an Illumina HiSeq 2500. Quantitative 5'-RACE with molecular barcodes was used to prepare TCR beta libraries. The authors' pipeline ran thus. A new computational method, built on a probabilistic model of VDJ rearrangement, was used to identify disease-linked TCR variants. In TCRdb, the public reads were trimmed at Q25 with fastp and aligned with MiXCR, with productive beta chains retained. Rows merge per CDR3 protein into single entries with the most common DNA and genes. V and J calls and clone size were set by TCRdb, not the authors. In all, the sample holds 450,000 or so distinct CDR3 sequences, and roughly 25% of those were seen once. The leading ten clones occupy about 0.89% of the sample. V trim: 7 bases; J trim: 2 bases; unmatched bases: 7. The CDR3 holds 14 amino acids from the cysteine to the phenylalanine. The entry retains the CDR3 DNA only, 42 bases that are in frame from base 1. Sequences DFQATT (CDR1) and SNEGSKA (CDR2) are obtained from the germline V gene (reference sequence).

The sequenced sample was blood, either unsorted or a sorted T cell fraction (not recorded which). This receptor chain uses TRBV20-1 and TRBJ2-2; a stretch of 7 junction bases matches TRBD2. The source is a male donor with ankylosing spondylitis. The CDR3 protein is CSGGGVTNTGELFF. The nucleotide sequence reads as follows: TGCAGTGGGGGAGGGGTTACAAACACCGGGGAGCTGTTTTTT.